This T cell receptor (beta chain) was captured in a study of graft-versus-host responses after intestinal transplantation (dated by TCRdb to the early 2020s). For the wider study: Multivisceral, liver-intestinal, or isolated intestinal transplants were received by the recipients. Instead of going to the commercial service, samples from a few later patients were sequenced in-house on an Illumina MiSeq and processed with MiXCR. A peak of at least 4% donor T cells among recipient peripheral blood mononuclear cells was the definition used for donor T cell macrochimerism. After intestinal transplantation, graft-versus-host and host-versus-graft alloreactive T cell clones in the graft, circulation and bone marrow were tracked using bulk TCR-beta CDR3 sequencing. Every recipient was given anti-thymocyte globulin induction, then maintenance tacrolimus and steroids for 2 to 3 years. A cohort of 24 intestinal transplant recipients, including one retransplant, was enrolled, and 3 patients lacking pretransplant specimens were excluded. Alloreactive clones were identified by sequencing pre-transplant mixed lymphocyte reaction products and comparing them with unstimulated pre-transplant donor and recipient T cells. What the authors observed across the whole study: GvH clones were found in recipient bone marrow, and some of the GvH clones appeared earlier in ileal mucosa or blood, which is consistent with an intestinal mucosal origin. In patients with donor T cell macrochimerism, the allografts had high GvH to HvG T cell clonal ratios. Early after transplant, peak levels of circulating GvH clones were associated with declines in HvG clones. The conclusions were limited by the relatively low number and heterogeneity of the intestinal transplant patients.

At the junction V is shortened by 10 bases and J by 0 bases; bases outside the gene matches: 6. Counted from cysteine to phenylalanine, this CDR3 has 13 amino acids. The CDR3 DNA has 39 bases and is translated from base 1. Reading the germline V gene gives CDR1 WSHSY and CDR2 SAAADI. The library was produced with the immunoSEQ multiplex PCR assay. For most patients, genomic DNA was isolated with the Qiagen DNeasy Blood and Tissue Kit and sent frozen to Adaptive Biotechnologies for TCR sequencing. Adaptive Biotechnologies carried out high-throughput TCR-beta CDR3 sequencing of genomic DNA for most patients. The authors' analysis ran thus. TCR sequencing data for more than 15 patients were retrieved from Adaptive's ImmunoSEQ software; three other patients were processed with MiXCR and VDJtools. CD4 versus CD8 sorting errors were corrected by removing sequences found in both subsets at a frequency ratio below 5:1. CDR3 nucleotide sequences shared between donor and recipient were removed because the origin of such sequences could not be assigned. At least 2-fold expansion over unstimulated cells and a minimum CFSE-low frequency of 0.002% (template counts) or 0.001% (read counts) were required for clones to be classified as alloreactive. Clones detected in sequenced pre-transplant spleen, lymph node, or MLR CFSE-low populations of the donor or recipient were defined as mappable. Cumulative frequency of alloreactive clones was calculated as a percentage of all sequences weighted by copy number. This is the immuneACCESS table as TCRdb keeps it, with only in-frame sequences that have V and J called. A part of the clones is gone; compared with another copy, unresolved V genes explain less than half, and the rest is unexplained. V, J and clone size reflect that table, while D and trimming were determined from the DNA. This sample lists some 100,000 clones; about 90% were detected once. About 0.9% of the sample is taken by the ten largest.

Explained via the paper, the time point label denotes: cells obtained before transplantation from donor or recipient. CD3+CD4+ and CD3+CD8+ populations were FACS-sorted from unstimulated pre-transplant donor and recipient cells taken from spleen or lymph nodes. A note on this clone: Its recognized antigen is unknown. No clone much larger than this one lies a single base away; base qualities are absent.

The chain was built from TRBV10-2 and TRBJ2-7, with 7 middle bases fitting TRBD1. This receptor was identified in a human donor who was the organ donor for an intestinal transplant. Sequenced material: unstimulated CD4+ T cells sorted from spleen or lymph node cells, taken before transplant. The CDR3 amino acid sequence is: CATSGQFSYEQYF. Read as DNA, the sequence is TGCGCCACCTCGGGACAGTTCTCCTACGAGCAGTACTTC.